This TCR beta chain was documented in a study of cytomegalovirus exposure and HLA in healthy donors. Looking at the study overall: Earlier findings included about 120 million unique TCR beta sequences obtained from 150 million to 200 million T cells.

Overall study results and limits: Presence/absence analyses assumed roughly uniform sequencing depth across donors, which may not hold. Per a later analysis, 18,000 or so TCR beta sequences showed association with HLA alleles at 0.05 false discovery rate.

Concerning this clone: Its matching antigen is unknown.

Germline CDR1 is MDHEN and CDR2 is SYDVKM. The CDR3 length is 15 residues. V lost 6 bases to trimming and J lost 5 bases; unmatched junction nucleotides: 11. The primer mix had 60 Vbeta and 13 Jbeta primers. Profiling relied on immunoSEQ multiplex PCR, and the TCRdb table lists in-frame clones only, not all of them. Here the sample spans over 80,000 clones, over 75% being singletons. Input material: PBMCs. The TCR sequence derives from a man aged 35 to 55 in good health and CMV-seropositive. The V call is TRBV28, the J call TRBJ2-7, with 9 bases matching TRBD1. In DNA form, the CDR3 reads TGTGCCAGCAGCACGGGACAGGGTGACACCAACGAGCAGTACTTC. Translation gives CASSTGQGDTNEQYF.